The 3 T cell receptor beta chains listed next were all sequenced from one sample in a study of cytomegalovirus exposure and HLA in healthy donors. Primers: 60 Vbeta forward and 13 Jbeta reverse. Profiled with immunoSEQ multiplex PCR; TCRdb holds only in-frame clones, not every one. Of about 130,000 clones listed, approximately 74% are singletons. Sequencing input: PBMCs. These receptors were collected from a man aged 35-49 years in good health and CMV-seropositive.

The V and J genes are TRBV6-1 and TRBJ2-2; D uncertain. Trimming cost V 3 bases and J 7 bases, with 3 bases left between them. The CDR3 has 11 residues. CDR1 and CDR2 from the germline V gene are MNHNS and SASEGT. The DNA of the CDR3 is TGTGCCAGCAGTGACGTCGGGGAGCTGTTTTTT. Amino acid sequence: CASSDVGELFF.

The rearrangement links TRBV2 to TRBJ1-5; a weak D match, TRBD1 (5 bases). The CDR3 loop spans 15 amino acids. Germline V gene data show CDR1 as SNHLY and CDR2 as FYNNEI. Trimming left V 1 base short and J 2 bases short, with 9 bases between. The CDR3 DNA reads TGTGCCAGCAGTGAAGGGGGACTGCGCAATCAGCCCCAGCATTTT. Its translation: CASSEGGLRNQPQHF.

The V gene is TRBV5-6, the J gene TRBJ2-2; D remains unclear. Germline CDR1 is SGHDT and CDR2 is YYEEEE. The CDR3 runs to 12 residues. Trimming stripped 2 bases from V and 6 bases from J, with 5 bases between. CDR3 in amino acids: CASSFVSGELFF. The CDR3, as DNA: TGTGCCAGCAGCTTTGTCTCCGGGGAGCTGTTTTTT.